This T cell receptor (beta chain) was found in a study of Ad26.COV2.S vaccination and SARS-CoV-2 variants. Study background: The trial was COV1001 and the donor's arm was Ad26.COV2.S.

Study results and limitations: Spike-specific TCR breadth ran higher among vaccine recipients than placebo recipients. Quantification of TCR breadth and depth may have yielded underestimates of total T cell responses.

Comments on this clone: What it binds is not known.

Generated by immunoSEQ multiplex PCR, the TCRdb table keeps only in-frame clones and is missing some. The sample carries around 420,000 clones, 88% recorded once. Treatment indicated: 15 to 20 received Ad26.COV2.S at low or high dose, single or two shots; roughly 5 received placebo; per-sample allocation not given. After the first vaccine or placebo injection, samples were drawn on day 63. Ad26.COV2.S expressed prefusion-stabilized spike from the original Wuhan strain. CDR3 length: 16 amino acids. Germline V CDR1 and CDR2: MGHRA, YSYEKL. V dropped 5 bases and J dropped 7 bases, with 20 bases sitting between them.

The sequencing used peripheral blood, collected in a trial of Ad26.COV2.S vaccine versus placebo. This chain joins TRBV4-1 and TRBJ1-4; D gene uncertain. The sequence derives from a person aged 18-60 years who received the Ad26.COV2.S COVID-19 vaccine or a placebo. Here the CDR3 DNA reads TGCGCCAGCAGCGATCAAGGGCCGGGGTTGGGTGAAAAACTGTTTTTT. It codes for CASSDQGPGLGEKLFF.